This T cell receptor (beta chain) was sequenced in a study of blood T cell repertoires in COVID-19. The overall study: The study drew acute and convalescent COVID-19 samples from the United States, Italy and Spain. T cells, B-cell-depleted T cells, or PBMCs supplied cDNA or gDNA.

Germline V gene sequence: CDR1 SQVTM, CDR2 ANQGSEA. Trimming took 7 bases from V and 4 from J, leaving 13 bases between them. The CDR3 is 12 amino acids. As handled by the study authors: Amplification of reference gene primers provided the estimated nucleated cell counts. Sequencing was performed with immunoSEQ multiplex PCR; in TCRdb, only in-frame clones are kept and a portion is missing. Clone size and V and J calls were adopted from that table, with D and trimming inferred from the DNA. The sample comprises some 110,000 clones, approximately 80% of which are singletons, and approximately 3.4% rests with the top ten. This clone appeared once.

Source material: peripheral blood. This chain connects TRBV29-1 to TRBJ1-2; D gene unclear. This receptor was identified in a woman at least 80 years old with active or convalescent COVID-19. The CDR3 region is CSAASGVYGYTF. The CDR3 coding sequence is TGCAGCGCTGCCTCCGGGGTCTATGGCTACACCTTC.